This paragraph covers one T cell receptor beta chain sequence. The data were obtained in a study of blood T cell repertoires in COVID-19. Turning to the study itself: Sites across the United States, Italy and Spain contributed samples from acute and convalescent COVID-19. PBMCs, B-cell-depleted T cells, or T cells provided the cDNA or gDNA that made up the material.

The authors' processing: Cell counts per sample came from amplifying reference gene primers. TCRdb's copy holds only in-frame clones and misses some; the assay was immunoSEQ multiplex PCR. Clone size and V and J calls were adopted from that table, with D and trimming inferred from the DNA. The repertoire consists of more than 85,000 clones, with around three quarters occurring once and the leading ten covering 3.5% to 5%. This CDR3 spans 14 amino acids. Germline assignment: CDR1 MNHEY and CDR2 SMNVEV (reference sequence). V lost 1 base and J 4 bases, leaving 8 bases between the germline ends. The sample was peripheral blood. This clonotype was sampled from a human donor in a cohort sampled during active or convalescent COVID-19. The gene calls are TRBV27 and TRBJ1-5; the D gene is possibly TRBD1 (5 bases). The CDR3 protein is CASSLYRGNQPQHF. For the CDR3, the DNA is TGTGCCAGCAGTTTATATAGGGGAAATCAGCCCCAGCATTTT.